The present TCR beta chain was sequenced within a study of T cell responses to AZD1222 COVID-19 vaccine. Data came from immunoSEQ multiplex PCR; TCRdb stores just in-frame clones and leaves some out. This table holds around 99,000 clones, just over 90% found once. The CDR3 loop spans 15 amino acids. V dropped 2 bases and J dropped 5 bases, with 14 bases sitting between them. Germline CDR1 SNHLY, CDR2 FYNNEI. The chain links TRBV2 to TRBJ2-3; D is possibly TRBD1 (6 bases). The TCR was taken from an adult who received the AZD1222 COVID-19 vaccine. Sample: peripheral blood, taken 28 days after the second AZD1222 dose. In DNA form, the CDR3 reads TGTGCCAGCAGTGAAATGTCTCAGGGGATAGATACGCAGTATTTT. Its protein product is CASSEMSQGIDTQYF. The full variable domain, in which reference TRBV2 and TRBJ2-3 provide the parts outside the CDR3, is EPEVTQTPSHQVTQMGQEVILRCVPISNHLYFYWYRQILGQKVEFLVSFYNNEISEKSEIFDDQFSVERPDGSNFTLKIRSTKLEDSAMYFCASSEMSQGIDTQYFGPGTRLTVL.